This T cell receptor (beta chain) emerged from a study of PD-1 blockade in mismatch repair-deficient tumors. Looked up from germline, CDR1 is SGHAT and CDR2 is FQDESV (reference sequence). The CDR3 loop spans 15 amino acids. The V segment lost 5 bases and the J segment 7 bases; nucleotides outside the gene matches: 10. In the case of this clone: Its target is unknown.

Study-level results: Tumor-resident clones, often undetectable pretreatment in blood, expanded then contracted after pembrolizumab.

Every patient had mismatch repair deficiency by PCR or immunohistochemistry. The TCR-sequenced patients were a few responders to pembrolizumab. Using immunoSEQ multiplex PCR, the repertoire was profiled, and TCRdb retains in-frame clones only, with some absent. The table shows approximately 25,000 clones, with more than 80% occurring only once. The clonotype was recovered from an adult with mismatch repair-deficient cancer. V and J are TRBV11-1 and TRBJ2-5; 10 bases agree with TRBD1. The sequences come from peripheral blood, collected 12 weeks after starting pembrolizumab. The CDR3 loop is CASSPSGTGAGTQYF. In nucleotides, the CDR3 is TGTGCCAGCAGCCCCTCCGGGACAGGGGCGGGGACCCAGTACTTC.